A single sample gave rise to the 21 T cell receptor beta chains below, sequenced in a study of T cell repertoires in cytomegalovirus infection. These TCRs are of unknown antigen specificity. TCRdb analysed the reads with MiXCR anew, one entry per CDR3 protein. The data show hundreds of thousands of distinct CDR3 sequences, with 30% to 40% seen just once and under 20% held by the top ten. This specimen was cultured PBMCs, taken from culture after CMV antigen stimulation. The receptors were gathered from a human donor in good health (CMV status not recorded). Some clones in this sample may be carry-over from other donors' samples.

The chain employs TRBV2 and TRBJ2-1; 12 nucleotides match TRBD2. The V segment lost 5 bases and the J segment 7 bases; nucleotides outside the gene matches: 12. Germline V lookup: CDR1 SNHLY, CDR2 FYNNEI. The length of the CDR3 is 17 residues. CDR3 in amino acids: CASSTTSGSFRGNEQFF. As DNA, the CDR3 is TGTGCCAGCAGTACGACTAGCGGGAGCTTTCGTGGGAATGAGCAGTTCTTC.

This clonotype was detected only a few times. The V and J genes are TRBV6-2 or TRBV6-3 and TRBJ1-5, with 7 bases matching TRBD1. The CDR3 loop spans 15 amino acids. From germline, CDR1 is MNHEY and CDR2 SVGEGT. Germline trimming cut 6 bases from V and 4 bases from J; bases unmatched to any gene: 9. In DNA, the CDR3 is TGTGCCAGCAGAATACAGGGGTTAGGGAATCAGCCCCAGCATTTT. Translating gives CASRIQGLGNQPQHF.

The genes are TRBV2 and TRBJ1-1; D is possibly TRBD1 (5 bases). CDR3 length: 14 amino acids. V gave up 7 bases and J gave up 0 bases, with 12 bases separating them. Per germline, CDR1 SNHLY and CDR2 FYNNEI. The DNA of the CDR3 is TGTGCCAGCATGGCAGGGCTAATGAACACTGAAGCTTTCTTT. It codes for CASMAGLMNTEAFF. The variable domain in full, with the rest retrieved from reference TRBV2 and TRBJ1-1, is EPEVTQTPSHQVTQMGQEVILRCVPISNHLYFYWYRQILGQKVEFLVSFYNNEISEKSEIFDDQFSVERPDGSNFTLKIRSTKLEDSAMYFCASMAGLMNTEAFFGQGTRLTVV.

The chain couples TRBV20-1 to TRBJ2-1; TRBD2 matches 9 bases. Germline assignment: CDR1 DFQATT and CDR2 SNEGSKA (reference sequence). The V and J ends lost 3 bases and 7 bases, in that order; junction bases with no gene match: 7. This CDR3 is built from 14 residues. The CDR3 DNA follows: TGCAGTGCTAGTCCAAGCGGGAGGAGGAATGAGCAGTTCTTC. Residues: CSASPSGRRNEQFF.

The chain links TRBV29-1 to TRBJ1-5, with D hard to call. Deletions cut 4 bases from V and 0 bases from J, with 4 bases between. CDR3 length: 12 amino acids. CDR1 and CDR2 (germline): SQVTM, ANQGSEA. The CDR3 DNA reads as TGCAGCGTTGGGGATAGCAATCAGCCCCAGCATTTT. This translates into CSVGDSNQPQHF.

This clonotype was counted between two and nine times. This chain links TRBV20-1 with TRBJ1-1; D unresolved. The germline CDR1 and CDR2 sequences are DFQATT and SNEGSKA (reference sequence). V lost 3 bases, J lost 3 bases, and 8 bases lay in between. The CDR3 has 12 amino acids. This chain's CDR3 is CSASRIDTEAFF. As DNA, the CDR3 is TGCAGTGCTAGCCGGATAGACACTGAAGCTTTCTTT.

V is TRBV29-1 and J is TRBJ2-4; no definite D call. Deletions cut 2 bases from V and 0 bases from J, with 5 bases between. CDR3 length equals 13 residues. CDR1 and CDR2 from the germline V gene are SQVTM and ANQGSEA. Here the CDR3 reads CSVERIAKNIQYF. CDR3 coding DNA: TGCAGCGTTGAACGAATAGCCAAAAACATTCAGTACTTC.

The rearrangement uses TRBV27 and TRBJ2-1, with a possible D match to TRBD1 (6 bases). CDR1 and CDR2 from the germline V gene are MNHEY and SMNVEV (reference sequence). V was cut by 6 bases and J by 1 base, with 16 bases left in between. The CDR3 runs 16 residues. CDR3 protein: CASSHQDRLSYNEQFF. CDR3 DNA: TGTGCCAGCAGCCACCAGGACAGACTTTCCTACAATGAGCAGTTCTTC.

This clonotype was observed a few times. This CDR3 reads CASSPLISELNQPQHF. CDR3 DNA sequence: TGTGCCAGCAGCCCGCTAATCTCAGAGCTCAATCAGCCCCAGCATTTT. V gene TRBV27 combines with J gene TRBJ1-5; no clear D gene. V was shortened by 6 bases and J by 3 bases, with 18 bases between the two germline ends. Germline CDR1 and CDR2: MNHEY and SMNVEV (reference sequence). This CDR3 is built from 16 residues.

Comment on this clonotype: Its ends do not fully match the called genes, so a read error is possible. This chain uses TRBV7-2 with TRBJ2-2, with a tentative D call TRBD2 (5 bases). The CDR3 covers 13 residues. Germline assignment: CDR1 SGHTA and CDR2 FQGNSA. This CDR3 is CASSFSGTGVLFF. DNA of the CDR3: TGTGCCAGCAGTTTTTCGGGCACCGGGGTGCTGTTTTTT.

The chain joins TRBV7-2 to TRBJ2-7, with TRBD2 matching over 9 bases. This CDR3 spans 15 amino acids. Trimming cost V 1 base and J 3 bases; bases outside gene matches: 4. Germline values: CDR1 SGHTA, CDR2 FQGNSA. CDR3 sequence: CASSLGGSGSYEQYV. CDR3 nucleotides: TGTGCCAGCAGCTTAGGCGGTAGCGGGAGCTACGAGCAGTACGTC.

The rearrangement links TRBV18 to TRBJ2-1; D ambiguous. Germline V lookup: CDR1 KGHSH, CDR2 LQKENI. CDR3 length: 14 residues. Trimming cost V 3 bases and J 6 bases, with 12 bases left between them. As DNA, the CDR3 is TGTGCCAGCTCACCTTATGAGGAAACCAATGAGCAGTTCTTC. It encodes CASSPYEETNEQFF.

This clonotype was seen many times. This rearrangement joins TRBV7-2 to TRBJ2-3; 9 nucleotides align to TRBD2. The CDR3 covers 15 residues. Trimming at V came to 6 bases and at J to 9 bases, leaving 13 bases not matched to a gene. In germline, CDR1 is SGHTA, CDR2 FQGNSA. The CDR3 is CASRASGAGWGTQYF. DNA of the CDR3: TGTGCCAGCAGAGCTAGCGGGGCCGGCTGGGGCACGCAGTATTTT.

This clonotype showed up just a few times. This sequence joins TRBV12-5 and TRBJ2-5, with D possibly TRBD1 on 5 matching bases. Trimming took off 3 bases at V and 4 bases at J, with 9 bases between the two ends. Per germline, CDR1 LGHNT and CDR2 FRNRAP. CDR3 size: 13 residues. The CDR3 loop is CASGLPGLETQYF. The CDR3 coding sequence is TGTGCTAGTGGTTTACCAGGGTTAGAGACCCAGTACTTC. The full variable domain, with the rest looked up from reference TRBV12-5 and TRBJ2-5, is DARVTQTPRHKVTEMGQEVTMRCQPILGHNTVFWYRQTMMQGLELLAYFRNRAPLDDSGMPKDRFSAEMPDATLATLKIQPSEPRDSAVYFCASGLPGLETQYFGPGTRLLVL.

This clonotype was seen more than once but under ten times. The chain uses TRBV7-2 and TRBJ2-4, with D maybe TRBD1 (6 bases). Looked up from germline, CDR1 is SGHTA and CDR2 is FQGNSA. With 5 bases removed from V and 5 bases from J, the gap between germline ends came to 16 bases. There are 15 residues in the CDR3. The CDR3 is CASSPSIGQQNIQYF. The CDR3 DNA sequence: TGTGCCAGCAGCCCGTCCATAGGACAGCAAAACATTCAGTACTTC.

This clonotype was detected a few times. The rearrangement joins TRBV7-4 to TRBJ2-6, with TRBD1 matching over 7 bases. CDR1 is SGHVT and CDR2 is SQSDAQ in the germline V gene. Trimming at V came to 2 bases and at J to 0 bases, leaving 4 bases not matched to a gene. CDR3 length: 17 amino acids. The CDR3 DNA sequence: TGTGCCAGCAGCTTAAGGACAGGAGACTCTGGGGCCAACGTCCTGACTTTC. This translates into CASSLRTGDSGANVLTF. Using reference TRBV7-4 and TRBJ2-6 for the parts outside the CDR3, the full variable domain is GAGVSQSPRYKVAKRGRDVALRCDSISGHVTLYWYRQTLGQGSEVLTYSQSDAQRDKSGRPSGRFSAERPERSVSTLKIQRTEQGDSAVYLCASSLRTGDSGANVLTFGAGSRLTVL.

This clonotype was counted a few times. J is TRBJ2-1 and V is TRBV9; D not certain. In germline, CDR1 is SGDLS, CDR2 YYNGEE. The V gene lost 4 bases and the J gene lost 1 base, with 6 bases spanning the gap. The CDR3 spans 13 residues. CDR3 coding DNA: TGTGCCAGCAGCCCAGAATCCTACAATGAGCAGTTCTTC. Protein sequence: CASSPESYNEQFF.

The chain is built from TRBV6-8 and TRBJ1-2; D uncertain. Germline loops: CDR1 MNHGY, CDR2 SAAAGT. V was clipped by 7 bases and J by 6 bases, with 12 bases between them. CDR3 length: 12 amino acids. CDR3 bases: TGTGCCAGCATCAAGCCCCCCCATGGCTACACCTTC. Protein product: CASIKPPHGYTF.

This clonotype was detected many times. The chain's CDR3 is CASSGGTEAFF. DNA for the CDR3: TGTGCCAGCAGTGGAGGGACTGAAGCTTTCTTT. The rearrangement links TRBV12-3 or TRBV12-4 to TRBJ1-1; no definite D call. V was shortened by 5 bases and J by 5 bases, with 6 bases between the two germline ends. The CDR3 is made up of 11 amino acids.

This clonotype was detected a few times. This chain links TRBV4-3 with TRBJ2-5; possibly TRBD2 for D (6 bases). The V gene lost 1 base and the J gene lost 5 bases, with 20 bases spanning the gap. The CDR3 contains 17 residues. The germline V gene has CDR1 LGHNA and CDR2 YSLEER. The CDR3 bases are TGCGCCAGCAGCCAAGGCGTAGCGGCTAGTATCGGGGAGACCCAGTACTTC. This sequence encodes CASSQGVAASIGETQYF.

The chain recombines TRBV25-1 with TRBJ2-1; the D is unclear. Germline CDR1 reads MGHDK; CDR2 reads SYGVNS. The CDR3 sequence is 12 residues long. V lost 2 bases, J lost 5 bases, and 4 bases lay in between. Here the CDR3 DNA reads TGTGCCAGCAGTGAAGGCAACAATGAGCAGTTCTTC. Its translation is CASSEGNNEQFF.